The next 24 T cell receptor beta chains were all read from a single sample in a study of T cells in Graves' hyperthyroidism and ophthalmopathy. Amplification yielded TCR beta CDR3 regions, with RNA transcripts as the source. With the HTBI primer set, the TCR CDR3 went through a first round of RT-PCR. One entry per CDR3 protein, called by TCRdb with MiXCR from the multiplex PCR reads. The sample lists over 150,000 distinct CDR3 sequences, over 15% occurring once. Sequencing was carried out using blood. Source of these receptors: a woman aged 45-65 years with Graves' hyperthyroidism.

The rearrangement uses TRBV29-1 and TRBJ2-7, with a tentative D call TRBD2 (5 bases). The CDR3 loop spans 13 amino acids. Germline V gene data show CDR1 as SQVTM and CDR2 as ANQGSEA. The V and J ends lost 7 bases and 3 bases respectively, with 16 bases between them. The CDR3 nucleotides are TGCAGCGACTCCGGGATTATCTTCTACGAGCAGTACTTC. Its translation is CSDSGIIFYEQYF.

For this clonotype: A much larger clonotype is one base distant, so this may be a read error. The J gene is TRBJ2-5, the V gene TRBV27, with 7 bases fitting TRBD2. The CDR3 contains 14 residues. CDR1 is MNHEY and CDR2 is SMNVEV in the germline V gene (reference sequence). Here the CDR3 DNA reads TGTGCCAGCAGTTCGTCTAGCGGTCAAGAGGCCCAGTACTTC. Translated: CASSSSSGQEAQYF.

The V call is TRBV7-2, the J call TRBJ2-1; 9 positions agree with TRBD1. CDR1 and CDR2 from the germline V gene are SGHTA and FQGNSA. The CDR3 totals 16 residues. With 5 bases clipped from V and 4 bases from J, the junction kept 9 bases outside the gene matches. CDR3 nucleotides: TGTGCCAGCAGCGCGGAACAGGGGGCGCAGTACAATGAGCAGTTCTTC. Its protein is CASSAEQGAQYNEQFF.

This clonotype came up many times. This chain uses TRBV9 with TRBJ1-1; unclear D gene. The V gene's germline CDR1 is SGDLS and CDR2 YYNGEE. V lost 0 bases and J 4 bases, leaving 13 bases between the germline ends. The CDR3 runs to 15 residues. DNA of the CDR3: TGTGCCAGCAGCGTAGTAGGAGGGCGAGGCACTGAAGCTTTCTTT. Amino acid sequence: CASSVVGGRGTEAFF.

On this clonotype: A much more abundant neighbour one base away suggests this may be a read error. The chain uses TRBV7-2 and TRBJ1-3, with unresolved D. This CDR3 contains 14 residues. V was clipped by 5 bases and J by 3 bases, with 11 bases between them. The germline gives CDR1 SGHTA, CDR2 FQGNSA. CDR3 residues: CASSTSGIGNTIYF. CDR3 nucleotide sequence: TGTGCCAGCAGCACCTCGGGAATTGGAAACACCATATATTTT.

This clonotype came up a few times. The chain combines TRBV9 with TRBJ2-2; D not certain. CDR1 and CDR2 (germline): SGDLS, YYNGEE. The CDR3 is made up of 13 amino acids. V lost 0 bases to trimming and J lost 7 bases, with 7 bases between them. The CDR3: CASSVDPGGELFF. CDR3 DNA sequence: TGTGCCAGCAGCGTAGACCCTGGCGGGGAGCTGTTTTTT.

This sequence joins TRBV2 and TRBJ2-1; TRBD1 might be the D (6 bases). The germline gives CDR1 SNHLY, CDR2 FYNNEI. V shed 10 bases and J shed 2 bases, with 15 bases lying between them. The CDR3 runs to 14 residues. CDR3 DNA sequence: TGTGCCAACAACCGGGACAATACCTACAATGAGCAGTTCTTC. It translates to CANNRDNTYNEQFF.

This clonotype was counted ten times or more. The CDR3 DNA reads TGTGCCAGCAGCTTAGAGTACTCTGGGGCCAACGTCCTGACTTTC. Residues: CASSLEYSGANVLTF. This chain joins TRBV7-9 and TRBJ2-6, with unresolved D. Trimming shortened V by 1 base and J by 0 bases, and 4 bases separated the two germline ends. Germline assignment: CDR1 SEHNR and CDR2 FQNEAQ (reference sequence). The CDR3 sequence is 15 residues long.

A word on this clonotype: The junction differs from germline at one of its ends, possibly a read error. The rearrangement uses TRBV28 and TRBJ2-7; TRBD1 matches at 9 bases. CDR1 MDHEN and CDR2 SYDVKM come from the germline V gene. CDR3 length: 16 amino acids. The CDR3 is CASSPSAGTGSYEQYF. The CDR3 nucleotides are TGTGCTAGCAGTCCATCCGCCGGGACAGGGTCCTACGAGCAGTACTTC.

A single count supports this clonotype. The genes are TRBV6-1 and TRBJ1-2; the match to TRBD1 covers 7 bases. The CDR3 runs to 15 residues. The V segment lost 1 base and the J segment 7 bases; nucleotides outside the gene matches: 9. Germline CDR1 is MNHNS and CDR2 is SASEGT. CDR3 sequence: CASSEEGAPSGGYTF. Here the CDR3 DNA reads TGTGCCAGCAGTGAAGAGGGGGCTCCCTCGGGTGGCTACACCTTC.

This clonotype showed up many times. The rearrangement joins TRBV7-2 to TRBJ1-1; D is ambiguous. V was shortened by 6 bases and J by 0 bases, with 8 bases between the two germline ends. The CDR3 runs to 13 residues. Germline V lookup: CDR1 SGHTA, CDR2 FQGNSA. CDR3 sequence: CASSSNMNTEAFF. The CDR3 nucleotides read TGTGCCAGCAGTTCAAACATGAACACTGAAGCTTTCTTT.

J is TRBJ2-7 and V is TRBV4-1; a weak D match, TRBD1 (5 bases). Trimming stripped 0 bases from V and 4 bases from J, with 13 bases between. The CDR3 extends over 15 amino acids. CDR1 and CDR2 from the germline V gene are MGHRA and YSYEKL. CDR3 bases: TGCGCCAGCAGCCAAGAAGGGCAGGGTGGGTACGAGCAGTACTTC. It encodes CASSQEGQGGYEQYF.

This clonotype was found many times. The gene calls are TRBV12-3 or TRBV12-4 and TRBJ1-1; D call uncertain. This CDR3 is built from 13 residues. V lost 6 bases and J 10 bases, leaving 18 bases between the germline ends. DNA for the CDR3: TGTGCCAGCAGAATCGACCGCGTGGCGCGAGCTTTCTTT. It is translated as CASRIDRVARAFF.

There are many counts of this clonotype. CDR3 sequence (DNA): TGTGCCATCAGTGAGTCAAGGACCACCTTCTACGAGCAGTACTTC. This translates into CAISESRTTFYEQYF. This chain connects TRBV10-3 to TRBJ2-7; D is unclear. This CDR3 comprises 15 residues. Germline V lookup: CDR1 ENHRY, CDR2 SYGVKD. V dropped 0 bases and J dropped 3 bases, with 12 bases sitting between them.

In its sample, this clonotype was seen a few times. The gene calls are TRBV20-1 and TRBJ2-5; maybe TRBD1 (6 bases). V lost 5 bases and J 6 bases, leaving 22 bases between the germline ends. Germline assignment: CDR1 DFQATT and CDR2 SNEGSKA (reference sequence). This CDR3 contains 15 residues. The CDR3 region has the DNA TGCAGTGCTCGTAGACAGGACCTTACCCTTAAGACCCAGTACTTC. Translated: CSARRQDLTLKTQYF.

This clonotype came up many times. This rearrangement joins TRBV4-3 to TRBJ2-7; the D is unclear. V lost 0 bases and J lost 0, with 15 bases in between. Germline V gives CDR1 LGHNA, CDR2 YSLEER. The CDR3 totals 17 residues. In DNA form, the CDR3 reads TGCGCCAGCAGCCAAGAGTCGGTCCTTGAATACTCCTACGAGCAGTACTTC. Its translation is CASSQESVLEYSYEQYF.

This clonotype was recorded at least ten times. This chain joins TRBV6-6 and TRBJ1-1, with 9 bases fitting TRBD1. Trimming at V came to 0 bases and at J to 2 bases, leaving 1 base not matched to a gene. CDR1 and CDR2 from the germline V gene are MNHNY and SVGAGI (reference sequence). This CDR3 contains 15 residues. Here the CDR3 DNA reads TGTGCCAGCAGTTACTCGGGACAGGGTAACACTGAAGCTTTCTTT. This sequence encodes CASSYSGQGNTEAFF.

The chain recombines TRBV5-5 with TRBJ1-2; maybe TRBD1 (6 bases). The germline gives CDR1 SGHKS, CDR2 YYEKEE (reference sequence). CDR3 length equals 14 residues. The germline V and J ends were trimmed by 0 bases and 3 bases, with 9 bases remaining between them. The CDR3 nucleotides read TGTGCCAGCAGCTTGGCGCCAGGGGACTATGGCTACACCTTC. Encoded protein: CASSLAPGDYGYTF.

Notes on this clonotype: Just one base apart from a much larger clone, this may be a read error. The rearrangement uses TRBV19 and TRBJ1-2; D is ambiguous. Germline V lookup: CDR1 LNHDA, CDR2 SQIVND (reference sequence). The CDR3 extends over 13 amino acids. The chain's CDR3 is CVSSMDRVFGYTF. The DNA for the CDR3 is TGTGTCAGTAGTATGGATCGGGTTTTCGGCTACACCTTC.

This clonotype is classed as medium-sized. Written as DNA, the CDR3 is TGTGCCAGCAGCGCATGGGGCGGGGGGATCACAGATACGCAGTATTTT. Translation gives CASSAWGGGITDTQYF. V usage is TRBV9 and J usage is TRBJ2-3, with 8 bases that match TRBD2. The CDR3 extends over 16 amino acids. Germline V CDR1 and CDR2: SGDLS, YYNGEE. V trimming: 3 bases; J trimming: 2 bases; junction bases outside the gene matches: 8.

A few counts support this clonotype. The rearrangement uses TRBV9 and TRBJ2-2; 9 bases line up with TRBD1. Per germline, CDR1 SGDLS and CDR2 YYNGEE. The CDR3 covers 16 residues. The V segment lost 4 bases and the J segment 8 bases; nucleotides outside the gene matches: 12. This CDR3 reads CASSPSGQGEPGELFF. The CDR3 DNA is TGTGCCAGCAGCCCCTCGGGACAGGGAGAACCGGGGGAGCTGTTTTTT.

About this clonotype itself: A much larger clone sits a single nucleotide away, making a read error possible. The rearrangement links TRBV19 to TRBJ2-1, with TRBD1 matching over 9 bases. The CDR3 sequence is 13 residues long. Germline values: CDR1 LNHDA, CDR2 SQIVND (reference sequence). The CDR3 DNA follows: TGTGCCAGTAGTGGGACAGGGTACAATCAGCAGTTCTTC. The encoded protein is CASSGTGYNQQFF.

This clonotype was detected once. V usage is TRBV6-1 and J usage is TRBJ2-2; 10 positions agree with TRBD2. V trimming: 8 bases; J trimming: 5 bases; junction bases outside the gene matches: 8. The V gene's germline CDR1 is MNHNS and CDR2 SASEGT. The CDR3 extends over 15 amino acids. CDR3 sequence (DNA): TGTGCCAGCTCACCAGGACTAGCGGTTACCGGGGAGCTGTTTTTT. Residues: CASSPGLAVTGELFF.

In this sample, this clonotype turned up many times. The CDR3 here is CATSSPSGQKYEQYF. CDR3 bases: TGTGCCACCAGCAGCCCCTCGGGACAGAAATACGAGCAGTACTTC. J is TRBJ2-7 and V is TRBV15; 7 bases fit TRBD1. CDR1 is LNHNV, CDR2 YYDKDF, per germline (reference sequence). The V and J ends lost 3 bases and 4 bases, in that order; junction bases with no gene match: 9. The CDR3 runs 15 residues.